This T cell receptor (beta chain) comes out of a study of cytomegalovirus exposure and HLA in healthy donors. V lost 3 bases, J lost 6 bases, and 20 bases lay in between. The CDR3 is 16 amino acids. CDR1 and CDR2 (germline): SGDLS, YYNGEE. Both 60 Vbeta primers and 13 Jbeta primers went into the PCR. Sequencing was performed with immunoSEQ multiplex PCR; in TCRdb, only in-frame clones are kept and a portion is missing. This sample has 90,000 to 130,000 clones; about four fifths occur once, and the top ten carry roughly a fifth. The V call is TRBV9, the J call TRBJ2-3; D is perhaps TRBD2 (6 bases). The sample consisted of PBMCs. The TCR comes from a man aged 25 to 40 in good health and CMV-seropositive. CDR3 nucleotides: TGTGCCAGCAGCGCGCGGCTAGCGATCGTCCGGGATACGCAGTATTTT. Its protein is CASSARLAIVRDTQYF. The complete variable domain, with remaining parts taken from reference TRBV9 and TRBJ2-3, reads DSGVTQTPKHLITATGQRVTLRCSPRSGDLSVYWYQQSLDQGLQFLIQYYNGEERAKGNILERFSAQQFPDLHSELNLSSLELGDSALYFCASSARLAIVRDTQYFGPGTRLTVL.